This note documents a single TCR beta chain sequence. There is no known antigen for this receptor. Base qualities are not recorded, but no much larger clone differs from it by a single base. CD8 naive samples were CD45RO-negative cells positively selected for CCR7, giving a CD45RA+CCR7+ population that excluded TemRA cells. The donors were healthy, HIV-negative adults with no recently reported acute infections or vaccinations. Every donor was a Caucasian adult living in Nashville, Tennessee, USA. After blood collection by leukapheresis, PBMCs were isolated using Ficoll-Histopaque density gradient centrifugation and then cryopreserved in the vapor phase of liquid nitrogen. Purity and quantity of every magnetically sorted T cell population were checked by analytical flow cytometry. Genomic DNA was isolated from each sorted fraction and quantified by UV absorbance on a Nanodrop 2000c. CDR1 and CDR2, looked up from the germline V gene (reference sequence), are MNHEY and SMNVEV. The junction carries 10 bases between V and J, which are trimmed by 1 base and 6 bases respectively. Including the terminal cysteine and phenylalanine, the CDR3 comprises 13 residues. Kept here is only the CDR3 DNA, which spans 39 bases and is read in frame from base 1.

The sample is drawn from a study of shared clonotypes between healthy human individuals (dated by TCRdb to 2019 to 2021). Regarding the complete study: The cohort comprised a couple of women and a few men aged 18 to 49 years. Different laboratories and diverse techniques were used to prepare libraries and sequence TCR repertoires, to increase sequencing depth and limit assay-specific biases. Blood TCR repertoires of a handful of healthy adults were deeply sequenced to estimate repertoire size and the extent of clonotype sharing between individuals. Leukapheresis yielded between about 0.94 and 8.9 billion PBMCs per donor. For each donor, CD4 naive and CD4 memory were each given three plates, CD8 naive was given two plates, and CD8 memory was given one plate. The study at large found these results: Compared with non-shared clonotypes, the clonotypes found in all four sorted-subset donors had higher generation probabilities. When a handful of donors were compared, the shared fraction of clonotypes was around 4.6% for naive CD4, over 3% for naive CD8, more than 2% for memory CD4, and less than 0.5% for memory CD8. Only blood was sampled, and tissue TCR repertoires likely differ from those in blood. Incomplete sequencing was indicated by rarefaction of sorted-subset datasets, despite the large sequencing depth. The genetic and exposure-history diversity represented was limited by the small number of donors. Larger estimated clonotype richness was generally found for naive subsets than for memory subsets. Pairwise subsampling indicated that sequencing depth was expected to affect the degree of clonotype sharing among donors.

TCR CDR3 regions were amplified from genomic DNA by multiplex PCR using the deep immunoSEQ assay. For each cell subset, the extracted genomic DNA was distributed evenly across all wells of several immunoSEQ 96-well plates, and each plate served as one replicate. Each replicate PCR for sorted subsets received 150 to 250 ng genomic DNA, equal to some 32,000 T cell genomes. Purified libraries were quantified with a Qubit 3.0 fluorometer, sized on a Bioanalyzer 2100, and re-quantified with the KAPA Library Quantification kit. Every immunoSEQ 96-well plate was sequenced on a separate single-read 150-cycle Illumina NextSeq 550 flow cell. From the authors' description of their analysis: Because only junctional sequences without quality scores were contained in the immunoSEQ output, filtering matching that applied to full-length reads could not be performed. Sequences were annotated with PyIR, a Python wrapper for IgBLAST v1.9, and V/J genes and CDR3 were assigned using IMGT germline references. Reads with weak V/J assignments (E-value above 1e-6), missing CDR3, stop codons, out-of-frame junctions, or ambiguous translated residues were removed. V3J clonotypes were defined as sequences sharing the same inferred V gene, J gene, and CDR3 amino acid sequence. The percentage overlap between two repertoires was calculated by dividing the number of shared unique clonotypes by the size of the smaller repertoire. Repertoire richness was assessed with RTK rarefaction, the Chao1 estimator, and Recon v2.1 estimates of unobserved clonotypes. Generation probabilities for all TCRbeta clonotypes obtained by the gDNA method from a handful of donors were computed using OLGA. TCRdb holds this immuneACCESS table with in-frame rearrangements only. Some clones are missing; in checked studies, unresolved V genes explain under half, and the rest has no known cause. D and trimming were read from the DNA, whereas the V and J calls and clone size are those reported in that table. In all, the sample holds around 580,000 clones, and 95% to 98% of those were seen once. The leading ten clones occupy approximately 0.3% of the sample.

The sequence was obtained from a man aged 25-45 years in good health. Sequencing was performed on naive CD8+ T cells sorted from blood. This specimen's cell subset or site label, per the study, means: CD45RA+CCR7+. The chain is made from TRBV27 and TRBJ2-7; the D gene may be TRBD1 or TRBD2, since each aligns over 5 bases. CDR3 region: CASSLYWGSEQYF. The nucleotides read TGTGCCAGCAGTTTATACTGGGGGAGCGAGCAGTACTTC.